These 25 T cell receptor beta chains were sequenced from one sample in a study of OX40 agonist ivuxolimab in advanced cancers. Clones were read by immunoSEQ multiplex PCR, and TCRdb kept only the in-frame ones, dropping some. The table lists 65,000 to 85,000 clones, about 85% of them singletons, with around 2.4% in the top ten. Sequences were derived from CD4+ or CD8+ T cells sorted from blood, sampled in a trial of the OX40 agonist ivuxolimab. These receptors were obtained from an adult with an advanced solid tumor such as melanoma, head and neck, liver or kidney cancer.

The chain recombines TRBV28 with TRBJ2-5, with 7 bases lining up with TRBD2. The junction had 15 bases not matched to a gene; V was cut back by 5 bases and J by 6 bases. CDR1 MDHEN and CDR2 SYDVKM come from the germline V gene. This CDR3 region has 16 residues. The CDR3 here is CASSPSSSGAGKTQYF. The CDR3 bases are TGTGCCAGCAGTCCCAGTTCGAGCGGGGCGGGAAAGACCCAGTACTTC.

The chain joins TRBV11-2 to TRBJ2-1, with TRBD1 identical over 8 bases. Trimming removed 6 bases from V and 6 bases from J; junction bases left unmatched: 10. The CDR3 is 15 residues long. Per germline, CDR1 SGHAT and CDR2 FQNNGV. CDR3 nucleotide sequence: TGTGCCAGCAGTCCAACAGGGGGATTTTCCAATGAGCAGTTCTTC. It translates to CASSPTGGFSNEQFF.

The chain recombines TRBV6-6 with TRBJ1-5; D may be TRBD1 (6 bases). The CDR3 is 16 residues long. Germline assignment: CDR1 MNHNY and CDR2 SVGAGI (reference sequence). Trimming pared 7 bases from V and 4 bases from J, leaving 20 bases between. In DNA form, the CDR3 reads TGTGCCAGCACCACAGGGAAAGGATTTTGGAATCAGCCCCAGCATTTT. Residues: CASTTGKGFWNQPQHF.

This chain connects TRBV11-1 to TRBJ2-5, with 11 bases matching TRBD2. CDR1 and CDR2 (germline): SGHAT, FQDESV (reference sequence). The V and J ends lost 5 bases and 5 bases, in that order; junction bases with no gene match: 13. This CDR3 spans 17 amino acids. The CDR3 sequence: CASSKGLAVVTVETQYF. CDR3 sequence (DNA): TGTGCCAGCAGCAAGGGACTAGCGGTGGTAACCGTCGAGACCCAGTACTTC.

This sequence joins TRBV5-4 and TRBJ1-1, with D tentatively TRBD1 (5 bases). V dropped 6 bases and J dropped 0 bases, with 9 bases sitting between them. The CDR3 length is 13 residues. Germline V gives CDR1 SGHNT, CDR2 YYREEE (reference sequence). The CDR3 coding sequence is TGTGCCAGCACCGGACAAATGAACACTGAAGCTTTCTTT. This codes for CASTGQMNTEAFF.

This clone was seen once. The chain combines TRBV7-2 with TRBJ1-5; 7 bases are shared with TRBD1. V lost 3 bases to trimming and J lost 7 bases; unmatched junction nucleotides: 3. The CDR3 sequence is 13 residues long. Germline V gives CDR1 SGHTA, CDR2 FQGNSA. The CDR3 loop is CASSLQGEQPQHF. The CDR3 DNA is TGTGCCAGCAGCTTGCAGGGGGAGCAGCCCCAGCATTTT.

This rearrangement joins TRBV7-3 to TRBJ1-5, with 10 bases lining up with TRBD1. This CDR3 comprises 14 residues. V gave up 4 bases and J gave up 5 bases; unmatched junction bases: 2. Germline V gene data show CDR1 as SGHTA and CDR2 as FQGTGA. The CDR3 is CASSSGQGDQPQHF. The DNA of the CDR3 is TGTGCCAGCAGCTCAGGACAGGGGGATCAGCCCCAGCATTTT.

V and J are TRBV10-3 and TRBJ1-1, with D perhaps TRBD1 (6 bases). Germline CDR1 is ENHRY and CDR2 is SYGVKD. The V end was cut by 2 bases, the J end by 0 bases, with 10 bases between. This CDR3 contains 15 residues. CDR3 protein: CAISEIGQLNTEAFF. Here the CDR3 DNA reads TGTGCCATCAGTGAGATCGGACAGCTGAACACTGAAGCTTTCTTT.

CDR3: CAISESIEGYTF. CDR3 nucleotides: TGTGCCATCAGTGAGTCGATTGAAGGCTACACCTTC. This chain links TRBV10-3 with TRBJ1-2; no firm D call. V shed 0 bases and J shed 8 bases, with 7 bases lying between them. This CDR3 is built from 12 residues. From germline, CDR1 is ENHRY and CDR2 SYGVKD.

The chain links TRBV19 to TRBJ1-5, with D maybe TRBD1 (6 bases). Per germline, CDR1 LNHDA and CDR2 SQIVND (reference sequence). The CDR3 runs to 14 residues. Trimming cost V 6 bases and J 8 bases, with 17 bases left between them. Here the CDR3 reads CASREDWRDKPQHF. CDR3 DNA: TGTGCCAGTAGGGAGGACTGGAGGGACAAGCCCCAGCATTTT.

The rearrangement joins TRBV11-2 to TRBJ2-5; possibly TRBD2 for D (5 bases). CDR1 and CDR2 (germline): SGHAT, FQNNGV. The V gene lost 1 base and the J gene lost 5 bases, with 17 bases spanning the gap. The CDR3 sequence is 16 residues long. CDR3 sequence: CASSLAIVGGSETQYF. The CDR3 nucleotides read TGTGCCAGCAGCTTAGCGATCGTAGGAGGATCCGAGACCCAGTACTTC.

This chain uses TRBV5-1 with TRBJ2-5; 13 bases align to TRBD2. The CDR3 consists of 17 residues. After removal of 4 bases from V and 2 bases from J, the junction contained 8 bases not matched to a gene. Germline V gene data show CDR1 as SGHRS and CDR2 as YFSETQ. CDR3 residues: CASSLRLAGGWQETQYF. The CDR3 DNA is TGCGCCAGCAGCCTACGACTAGCGGGGGGATGGCAAGAGACCCAGTACTTC. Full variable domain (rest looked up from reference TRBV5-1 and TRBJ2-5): KAGVTQTPRYLIKTRGQQVTLSCSPISGHRSVSWYQQTPGQGLQFLFEYFSETQRNKGNFPGRFSGRQFSNSRSEMNVSTLELGDSALYLCASSLRLAGGWQETQYFGPGTRLLVL.

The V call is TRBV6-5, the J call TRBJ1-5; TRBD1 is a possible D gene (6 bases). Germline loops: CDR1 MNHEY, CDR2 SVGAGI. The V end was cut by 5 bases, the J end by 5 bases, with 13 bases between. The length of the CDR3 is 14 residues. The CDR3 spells CASSQTGSYQPQHF. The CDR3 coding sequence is TGTGCCAGCAGTCAAACAGGGTCTTATCAGCCCCAGCATTTT.

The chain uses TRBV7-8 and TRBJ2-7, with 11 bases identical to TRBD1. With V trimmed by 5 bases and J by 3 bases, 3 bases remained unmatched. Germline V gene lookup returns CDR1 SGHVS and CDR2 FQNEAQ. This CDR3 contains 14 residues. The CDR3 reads CASSTGQGVYEQYF. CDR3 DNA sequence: TGTGCCAGCAGCACGGGACAGGGGGTCTACGAGCAGTACTTC.

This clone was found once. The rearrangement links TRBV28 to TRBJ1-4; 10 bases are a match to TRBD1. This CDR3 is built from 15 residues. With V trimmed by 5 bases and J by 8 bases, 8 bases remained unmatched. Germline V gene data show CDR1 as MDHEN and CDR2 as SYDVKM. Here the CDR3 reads CASSTSGTGVEKLFF. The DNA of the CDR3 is TGTGCCAGCAGTACATCCGGGACAGGGGTCGAAAAACTGTTTTTT.

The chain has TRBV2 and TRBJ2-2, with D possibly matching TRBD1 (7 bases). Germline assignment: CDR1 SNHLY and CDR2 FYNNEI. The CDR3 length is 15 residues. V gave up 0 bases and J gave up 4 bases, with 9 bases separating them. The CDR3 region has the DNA TGTGCCAGCAGTGAAGCCAGGGGGGCCACCGGGGAGCTGTTTTTT. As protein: CASSEARGATGELFF.

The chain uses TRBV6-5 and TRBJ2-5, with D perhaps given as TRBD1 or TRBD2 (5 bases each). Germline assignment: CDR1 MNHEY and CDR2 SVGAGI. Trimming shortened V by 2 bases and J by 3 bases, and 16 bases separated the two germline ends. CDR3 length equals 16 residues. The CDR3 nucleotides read TGTGCCAGCAGTTACATTCGGGGCCAGGTAGAAGAGACCCAGTACTTC. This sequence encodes CASSYIRGQVEETQYF.

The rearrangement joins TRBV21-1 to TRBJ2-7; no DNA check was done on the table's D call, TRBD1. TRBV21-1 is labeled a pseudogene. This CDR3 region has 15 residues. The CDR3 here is CASSKGQELAYEQYF. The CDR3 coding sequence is TGTGCCAGCAGCAAAGGACAGGAGTTGGCCTACGAGCAGTACTTC.

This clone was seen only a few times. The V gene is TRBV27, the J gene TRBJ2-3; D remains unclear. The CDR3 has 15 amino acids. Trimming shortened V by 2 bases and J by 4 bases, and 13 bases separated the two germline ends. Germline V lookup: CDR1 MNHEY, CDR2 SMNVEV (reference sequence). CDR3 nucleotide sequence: TGTGCCAGCAGTTTAATGGCTGGGATTCCAGATACGCAGTATTTT. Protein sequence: CASSLMAGIPDTQYF.

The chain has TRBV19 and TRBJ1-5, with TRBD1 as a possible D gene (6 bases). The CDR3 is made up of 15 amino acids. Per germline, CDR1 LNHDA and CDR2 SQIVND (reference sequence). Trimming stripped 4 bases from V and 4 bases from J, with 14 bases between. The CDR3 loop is CASSTTGLGNQPQHF. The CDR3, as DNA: TGTGCCAGTAGTACGACAGGTCTAGGAAATCAGCCCCAGCATTTT.

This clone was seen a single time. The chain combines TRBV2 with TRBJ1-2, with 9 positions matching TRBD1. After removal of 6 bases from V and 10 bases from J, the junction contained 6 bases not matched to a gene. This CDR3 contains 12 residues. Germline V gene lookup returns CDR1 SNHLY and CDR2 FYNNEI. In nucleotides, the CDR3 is TGTGCCAGCAGAGACAGGGGGTGGACCTACACCTTC. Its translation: CASRDRGWTYTF.

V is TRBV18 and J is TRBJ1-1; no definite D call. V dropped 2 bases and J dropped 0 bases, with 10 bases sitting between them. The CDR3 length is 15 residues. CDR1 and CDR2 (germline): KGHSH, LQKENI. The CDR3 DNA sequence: TGTGCCAGCTCACCAGCAATTCTTATGAACACTGAAGCTTTCTTT. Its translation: CASSPAILMNTEAFF.

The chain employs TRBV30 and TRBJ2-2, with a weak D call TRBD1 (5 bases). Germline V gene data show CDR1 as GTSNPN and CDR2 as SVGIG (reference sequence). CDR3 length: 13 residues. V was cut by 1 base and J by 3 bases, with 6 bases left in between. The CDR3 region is CAWSGQYTGELFF. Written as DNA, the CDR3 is TGTGCCTGGAGTGGACAGTACACCGGGGAGCTGTTTTTT.

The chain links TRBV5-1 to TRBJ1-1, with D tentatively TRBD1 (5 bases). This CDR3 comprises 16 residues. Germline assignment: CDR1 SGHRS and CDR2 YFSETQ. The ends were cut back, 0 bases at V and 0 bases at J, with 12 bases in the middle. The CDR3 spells CASSLESRGMNTEAFF. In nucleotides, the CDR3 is TGCGCCAGCAGCTTGGAATCGAGGGGAATGAACACTGAAGCTTTCTTT. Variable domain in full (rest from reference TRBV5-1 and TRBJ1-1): KAGVTQTPRYLIKTRGQQVTLSCSPISGHRSVSWYQQTPGQGLQFLFEYFSETQRNKGNFPGRFSGRQFSNSRSEMNVSTLELGDSALYLCASSLESRGMNTEAFFGQGTRLTVV.

The CDR3 sequence: CASFVDRTADTQYF. The CDR3 region has the DNA TGCGCCAGCTTCGTGGACCGCACGGCAGATACGCAGTATTTT. The rearrangement uses TRBV5-1 and TRBJ2-3; D is unclear. The V end was cut by 7 bases, the J end by 4 bases, with 16 bases between. CDR1 and CDR2 (germline): SGHRS, YFSETQ. The CDR3 is made up of 14 amino acids.